Sequencing of this TCR beta chain was carried out in a study of blood T cell repertoires in COVID-19. Whole-study context: The samples span acute and convalescent COVID-19 from the United States, Italy and Spain.

The CDR3 has 17 amino acids. Germline loops: CDR1 LNHDA, CDR2 SQIVND (reference sequence). V gave up 2 bases and J gave up 2 bases, with 19 bases separating them. Study processing details: Estimates of nucleated cell counts were drawn from the amplification of reference gene primers. Sequenced by immunoSEQ multiplex PCR; TCRdb stores in-frame clones only, minus some. The V and J calls and clone size come from that table; D and trimming were worked out from the DNA. There are under 200,000 clones in the sample; around 81% occur only once, and over 2.5% lies in the top ten. Sequenced sample: peripheral blood. The chain employs TRBV19 and TRBJ2-7, with a weak D call TRBD2 (5 bases). This clonotype was sampled from a human donor with acute or convalescent COVID-19. The donor label of this sample is uncertain. CDR3 residues: CASSIIRGSQETYEQYF. The CDR3, as DNA: TGTGCCAGTAGTATAATAAGAGGGAGCCAGGAAACCTACGAGCAGTACTTC.